Below are 13 T cell receptor beta chains sequenced from a single sample in a study of T-cell memory formation after mild COVID-19. TCRdb fed the 5' RACE reads into MiXCR, producing one record per CDR3 protein. Of about 310,000 distinct CDR3 sequences listed, approximately 20% are singletons. The specimen was PBMCs or a T cell subset sorted from them (not recorded which). The receptors were gathered from a man in his late teens or twenties who had mild COVID-19 (a few samples of this study predate the infection). Cell type and time point are not known.

The chain joins TRBV20-1 to TRBJ1-1; weak D call: TRBD1 (6 bases). This CDR3 has 13 amino acids. The ends were cut back, 5 bases at V and 6 bases at J, with 16 bases in the middle. The germline V gene encodes CDR1 DFQATT and CDR2 SNEGSKA (reference sequence). The CDR3 protein is CSALRGRRSEAFF. The CDR3 bases are TGCAGTGCTCTTCGGGGGCGAAGATCTGAAGCTTTCTTT.

The chain recombines TRBV4-2 with TRBJ1-1, with D perhaps matching TRBD1 (6 bases). The CDR3 extends over 16 amino acids. Trimming removed 1 base at V and 1 base at J, with 13 bases between. Per the germline V gene, CDR1 is LGHNA and CDR2 is YNFKEQ. CDR3 in amino acids: CASSQALQGSNTEAFF. CDR3 coding DNA: TGTGCCAGCAGCCAAGCCTTACAGGGATCGAACACTGAAGCTTTCTTT.

This clonotype came up a few times. The J gene is TRBJ2-3, the V gene TRBV5-5; no reliable D call. The germline V and J ends were trimmed by 6 bases and 1 base, with 15 bases remaining between them. The CDR3 has 15 amino acids. Germline CDR1 and CDR2: SGHKS and YYEKEE (reference sequence). CDR3: CASTALIRGTDTQYF. CDR3 DNA: TGTGCCAGCACTGCGCTTATCCGGGGCACAGATACGCAGTATTTT.

This clonotype was picked up a small number of times. The chain joins TRBV12-3 or TRBV12-4 to TRBJ2-2, with D hard to call. Trimming shortened V by 3 bases and J by 6 bases, and 11 bases separated the two germline ends. The CDR3 loop spans 14 amino acids. Here the CDR3 DNA reads TGTGCCAGCAGTTTCCGTCGTCTGGCCGGGGAGCTGTTTTTT. Amino acids: CASSFRRLAGELFF.

The V and J genes are TRBV29-1 and TRBJ2-5, with D unclear. Germline CDR1 SQVTM, CDR2 ANQGSEA. The CDR3 spans 13 residues. The ends were cut back, 4 bases at V and 2 bases at J, with 11 bases in the middle. The CDR3 reads CSVGKQVQETQYF. The DNA for the CDR3 is TGCAGCGTTGGAAAGCAAGTACAAGAGACCCAGTACTTC.

The J gene is TRBJ2-3, the V gene TRBV7-2; D possibly corresponds to TRBD2 (6 bases). There are 16 residues in the CDR3. V was pared by 4 bases and J by 6 bases, with 20 bases between. Germline assignment: CDR1 SGHTA and CDR2 FQGNSA. CDR3 loop: CASSSGSGVVADTQYF. In DNA form, the CDR3 reads TGTGCCAGCAGCTCCGGTTCGGGGGTCGTGGCCGATACGCAGTATTTT.

This sequence joins TRBV7-9 and TRBJ1-5, with 7 bases fitting TRBD1. Trimming took 5 bases from V and 3 from J; bases not matched to a gene: 7. The CDR3 consists of 15 residues. Germline lookup yields CDR1 SEHNR and CDR2 FQNEAQ (reference sequence). CDR3 bases: TGTGCCAGCAGCCCGGGGGACAGCAACAATCAGCCCCAGCATTTT. Translated, it gives CASSPGDSNNQPQHF.

The rearrangement uses TRBV4-3 and TRBJ1-6, with D unresolved. The CDR3 sequence is 16 residues long. The germline V and J ends were trimmed by 2 bases and 10 bases, with 18 bases remaining between them. Per germline, CDR1 LGHNA and CDR2 YSLEER. CDR3 coding DNA: TGCGCCAGCAGCCAATGGATAGGCACATCAAGGTCACCCCTCCACTTT. It codes for CASSQWIGTSRSPLHF.

The chain couples TRBV9 to TRBJ2-4; D uncertain. CDR1 SGDLS and CDR2 YYNGEE come from the germline V gene. The CDR3 contains 13 residues. The germline V and J ends were trimmed by 0 bases and 5 bases, with 6 bases remaining between them. Written as DNA, the CDR3 is TGTGCCAGCAGCGTAGGCCTTCAAAACATTCAGTACTTC. Translating gives CASSVGLQNIQYF.

This clonotype was seen ten or more times. The CDR3, as DNA: TGTGCCAGCAGTGAATGGGAGACAGGGGCCTCTACCCAGCATTTT. Its protein is CASSEWETGASTQHF. The chain couples TRBV2 to TRBJ1-5; 8 bases align to TRBD1. This CDR3 region has 15 residues. Trimming cost V 2 bases and J 11 bases; bases outside gene matches: 11. Germline V gene data show CDR1 as SNHLY and CDR2 as FYNNEI.

This clonotype turned up a few times. The chain uses TRBV6-1 and TRBJ1-4; D is unclear. There are 15 residues in the CDR3. The ends were cut back, 0 bases at V and 3 bases at J, with 8 bases in the middle. The germline V gene has CDR1 MNHNS and CDR2 SASEGT. In DNA form, the CDR3 reads TGTGCCAGCAGTGAAGCCCCGGAGGCTAATGAAAAACTGTTTTTT. Protein sequence: CASSEAPEANEKLFF.

This clonotype was counted only a few times. CDR3 DNA: TGCGCCAGCAGCGAAGTCCGGACTAGCGGGGTTAAAGAGACCCAGTACTTC. Translated, it gives CASSEVRTSGVKETQYF. The chain joins TRBV4-3 to TRBJ2-5; 12 nucleotides line up with TRBD2. The V gene's germline CDR1 is LGHNA and CDR2 YSLEER. V lost 5 bases to trimming and J lost 3 bases; unmatched junction nucleotides: 10. The CDR3 extends over 17 amino acids.

The chain employs TRBV10-2 and TRBJ1-1; the D is unclear. Germline V gives CDR1 WSHSY, CDR2 SAAADI. This CDR3 has 14 amino acids. V lost 5 bases and J 1 base, leaving 11 bases between the germline ends. The CDR3 sequence: CASSSTTQNTEAFF. The CDR3 nucleotides read TGCGCCAGCAGTTCCACGACCCAGAACACTGAAGCTTTCTTT.